This T cell receptor beta chain is from a study of T-cell memory formation after mild COVID-19 (dated by TCRdb to the early 2020s). In terms of the full investigation: TCR sequence clusters from the two donors were largely donor specific. Two young, previously healthy adult volunteers made up the cohort, one male and one female. Longitudinal TCRalpha and TCRbeta repertoire sequencing tracked T-cell clones expanding and contracting after mild COVID-19 in a couple of donors. The paper's findings and limits, for the study overall: Clones that contracted from day 15 to 85 showed balanced CD4/CD8 phenotypes, whereas a second wave of clones that expanded from day 15 to 37 leaned towards CD4+. Some responding clones were found in pre-infection memory, which suggests that pre-existing cross-reactive memory T cells took part in the SARS-CoV-2 response. The study included only a couple of mild cases, and larger cohorts that include severe cases with pre-infection samples were judged to be necessary. SARS-CoV-2 specificity was not confirmed for the second-wave clones peaking on day 37. Contracting CD4+ clones appeared mostly in the CM and EM memory subsets, whereas CD8+ clones were enriched in EMRA.

The germline V gene (reference sequence) sets CDR1 to LGHDT and CDR2 to YNNKEL. Trimming costs V 6 bases and J 0 bases, and their ends lie 15 bases apart. Reading from cysteine to phenylalanine, the CDR3 counts 17 amino acids. Just the 51-base CDR3 DNA is kept, in frame starting at base 1. Ficoll-Paque density gradient centrifugation was used to isolate PBMCs. The instrument was an Illumina NovaSeq 6000. cDNA libraries for TCRalpha and TCRbeta were prepared by 5'RACE using constant-segment primers, with sample barcodes and unique molecular identifiers added. RNA was extracted from every sample with Trizol reagent. Library amplification was performed in two PCR steps, and a second sample barcode and Illumina TruSeq adapters were introduced in the second step. Sequencing of the libraries was done on an Illumina NovaSeq, producing 2 x 150 bp paired-end reads. Regarding the original processing steps: With migec v1.2.7, reads were demultiplexed and then collapsed into UMI-guided consensus sequences. Using mixcr v2.1.11, the UMI consensuses were aligned to TRA and TRB V and J templates and assembled into clonotypes. A clonotype was counted as expanded or contracted only when both edgeR and NoisET called the clonotype significant, with the noise models trained on biological replicates. For edgeR calls, a false discovery rate-adjusted p below 0.01 and a log2 fold-change threshold of 1 were applied. PCA with hierarchical clustering of max-normalized trajectories of the 1000 most abundant clonotypes was used as exploratory dynamics analysis. Separately sequenced CD4+ and CD8+ repertoires were used to assign the CD4 or CD8 phenotype of responding clones. TCRdb cleaned the public reads at Q25 with fastp, built clones with MiXCR and kept in-frame beta chains. Rows are combined by CDR3 protein, so each entry shows the most common genes and DNA. The V and J calls and clone size are TCRdb's, not the authors'. The sample table contains over 350,000 distinct CDR3 sequences; only one count was recorded for around a sixth of them. The ten largest clonotypes hold about a fifth of the sample.

This clonotype was detected many times. Its target antigen remains unknown. No base quality values were provided; no much bigger clone lies one nucleotide off. The chain is assembled from TRBV3-1 and TRBJ2-6; the D region is possibly TRBD1 or TRBD2, each matching across 5 bases. Sequencing was performed on PBMCs or a T cell subset sorted from them (not recorded which). This TCR came from a man aged 18 to 30 who had mild COVID-19 (a few samples of this study predate the infection). The sample titles of this study are shuffled in the database, so cell type and time point are left out; the donor was told from shared clones. Here is the DNA: TGTGCCAGCAGGGATTCGGGGCGCATCTCTGGGGCCAACGTCCTGACTTTC. It encodes CASRDSGRISGANVLTF.